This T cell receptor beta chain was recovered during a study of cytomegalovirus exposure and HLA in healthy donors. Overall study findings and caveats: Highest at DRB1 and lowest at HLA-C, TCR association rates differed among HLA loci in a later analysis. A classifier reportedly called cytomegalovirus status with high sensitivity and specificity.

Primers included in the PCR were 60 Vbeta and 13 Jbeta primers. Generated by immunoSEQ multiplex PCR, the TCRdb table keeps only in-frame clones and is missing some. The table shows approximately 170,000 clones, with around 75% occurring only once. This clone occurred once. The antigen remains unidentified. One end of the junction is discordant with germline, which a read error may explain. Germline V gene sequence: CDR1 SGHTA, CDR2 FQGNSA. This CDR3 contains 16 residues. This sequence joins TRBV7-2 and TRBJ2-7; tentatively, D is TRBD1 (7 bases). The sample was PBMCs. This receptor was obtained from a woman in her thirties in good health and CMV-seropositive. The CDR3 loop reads CASSLGGKQRAYEQYF. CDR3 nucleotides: TGTGCCAGCAGTTTAGGGGGCAAACAGCGGGCCTACGAGCAGTACTTC.